The source of this T cell receptor beta chain is a study of T cells in Graves' hyperthyroidism and ophthalmopathy. General study points: Within blood appeared most thyroid clonotypes that had expanded above 0.001. The model predicted ophthalmopathy a median around 6 months before onset.

From germline, CDR1 is LGHDT and CDR2 YNNKEL (reference sequence). The CDR3 runs to 18 residues. This clonotype was observed a handful of times. Antigen specificity is unknown. At one boundary the junction diverges from the germline segment, which might be a read error. Amplification yielded TCR beta CDR3 regions, with RNA transcripts as the source. During a first-round RT-PCR of the TCR CDR3, the HTBI primer set was used. MiXCR, applied by TCRdb to the multiplex PCR reads, yields one record per CDR3 protein. The table includes about 250,000 distinct CDR3 sequences, about 20% detected once. Lactation, pregnancy, other autoimmune disease or uncontrolled infection excluded patients. Clinical symptoms, serum thyroxine, TRAb, thyroid ultrasound and orbital computed tomography informed diagnoses.

The sequencing input was blood. The chain recombines TRBV3-1 with TRBJ2-1; 16 bases are a match to TRBD2. This receptor was obtained from a man in his thirties or forties with Graves' ophthalmopathy. CDR3 in DNA: TGTGCCAGCAGCCACGGGACTAGCGGGAGGGCAAACTACAATGAGCAGCTCTTC. Translating it yields CASSHGTSGRANYNEQLF.